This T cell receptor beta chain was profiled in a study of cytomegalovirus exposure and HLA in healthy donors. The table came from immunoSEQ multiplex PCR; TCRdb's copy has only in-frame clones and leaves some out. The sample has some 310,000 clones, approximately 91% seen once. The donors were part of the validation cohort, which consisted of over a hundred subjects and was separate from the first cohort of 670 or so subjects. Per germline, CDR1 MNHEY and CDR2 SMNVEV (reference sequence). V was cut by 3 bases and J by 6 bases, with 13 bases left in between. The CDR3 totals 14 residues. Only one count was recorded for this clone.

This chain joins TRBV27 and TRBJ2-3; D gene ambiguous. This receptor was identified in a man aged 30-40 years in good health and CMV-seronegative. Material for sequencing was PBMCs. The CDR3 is CASSFSSLGDTQYF. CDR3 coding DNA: TGTGCCAGCAGTTTCTCCTCCCTCGGGGATACGCAGTATTTT.